Ten or more counts support the clone carrying this T cell receptor (beta chain). This specimen belongs to a study of identical twins. TCRdb reprocessed the 5' RACE reads via MiXCR and lists one record per CDR3 protein. The sample contains 460,000 or so distinct CDR3 sequences, 13% to 15% of which appear only once. V lost 4 bases and J 1 base, leaving 10 bases between the germline ends. The CDR3 has 13 amino acids. Germline loops: CDR1 SQVTM, CDR2 ANQGSEA. These sequences were also reported in another study, on yellow fever vaccine responses in identical twins.

The specimen sequenced was CD4+ T cells sorted from blood. This chain connects TRBV29-1 to TRBJ1-1; maybe TRBD1 (5 bases). The receptor was isolated from a woman between 18 and 29 years old in good health. DNA of the CDR3: TGCAGCGTTGTCGGGGGGGGGAACACTGAAGCTTTCTTT. Amino acids: CSVVGGGNTEAFF.